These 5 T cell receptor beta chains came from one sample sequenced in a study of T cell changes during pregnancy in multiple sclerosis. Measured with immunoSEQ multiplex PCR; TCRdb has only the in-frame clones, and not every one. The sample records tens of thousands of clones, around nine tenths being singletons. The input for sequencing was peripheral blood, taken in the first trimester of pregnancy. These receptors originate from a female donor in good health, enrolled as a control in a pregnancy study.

The CDR3 protein is CASSPAGPEETQYF. In nucleotides, the CDR3 is TGCGCCAGCTCCCCAGCGGGGCCCGAAGAGACCCAGTACTTC. The genes are TRBV5-1 and TRBJ2-5; 7 bases are shared with TRBD2. With V trimmed by 7 bases and J by 3 bases, 9 bases remained unmatched. Germline CDR1 SGHRS, CDR2 YFSETQ. The CDR3 is 14 amino acids.

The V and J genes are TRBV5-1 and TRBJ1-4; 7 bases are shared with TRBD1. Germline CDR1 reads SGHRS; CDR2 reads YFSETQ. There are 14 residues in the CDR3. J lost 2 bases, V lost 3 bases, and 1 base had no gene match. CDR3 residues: CASSWGQTNEKLFF. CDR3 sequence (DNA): TGCGCCAGCAGCTGGGGACAGACTAATGAAAAACTGTTTTTT.

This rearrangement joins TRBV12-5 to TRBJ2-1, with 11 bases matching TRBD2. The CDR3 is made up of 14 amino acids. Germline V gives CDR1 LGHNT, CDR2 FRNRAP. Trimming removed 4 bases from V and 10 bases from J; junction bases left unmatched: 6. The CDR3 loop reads CASGYSGGDREQFF. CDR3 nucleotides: TGTGCTAGTGGTTATAGCGGGGGGGATAGGGAGCAGTTCTTC.

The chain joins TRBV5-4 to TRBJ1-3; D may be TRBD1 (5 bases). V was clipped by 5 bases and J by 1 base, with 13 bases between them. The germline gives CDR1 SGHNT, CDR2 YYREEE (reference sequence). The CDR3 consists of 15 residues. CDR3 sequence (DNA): TGTGCCAGCAGTCCGGGACTGGGATCTGGAAACACCATATATTTT. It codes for CASSPGLGSGNTIYF.

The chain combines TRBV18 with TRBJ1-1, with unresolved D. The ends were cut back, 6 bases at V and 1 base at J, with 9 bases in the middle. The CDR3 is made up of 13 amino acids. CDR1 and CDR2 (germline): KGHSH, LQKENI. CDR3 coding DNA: TGTGCCAGCTCCCCGTCCCCGAACACTGAAGCTTTCTTT. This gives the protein CASSPSPNTEAFF.